This is a list of T cell receptor beta chains from one sample in a study of blood T cell repertoires in COVID-19. Generated by immunoSEQ multiplex PCR, the TCRdb table keeps only in-frame clones and is missing some. The data show about 270,000 clones, around 91% seen once. Sequenced: PBMCs or T cells enriched from blood (not recorded which). These receptors all stem from a woman aged 18-30 years who had recovered from COVID-19. Each CDR3 is given with its conserved first and last residue. The order of the fields is clone size, D gene, V gene, J gene, CDR3 DNA, CDR3 protein. A D gene is named only where the DNA matches it firmly. Part of the rows lack a size; the others show once, few, many or a class for expanded clones.

>NA|NA|TRBV4-1|TRBJ2-3
TGCGCCAGCAGCCAAGATGGTAGTAATACAGATACGCAGTATTTT
CASSQDGSNTDTQYF
>NA|NA|TRBV11-3|TRBJ2-1
TGTGCCAGCAGCTTAGGCAGAAAAGAGCAGTTCTTC
CASSLGRKEQFF
>NA|TRBD2|TRBV5-1|TRBJ2-3
TGCGCCAGCTCTTCGCGGGAGGGCACAGATACGCAGTATTTT
CASSSREGTDTQYF
>NA|TRBD1|TRBV18|TRBJ2-7
TGTGCCAGCTCACCTCAAGGGACAGGGACAGGGGCCCCCTACGAGCAGTACTTC
CASSPQGTGTGAPYEQYF
>NA|TRBD1|TRBV6-6|TRBJ1-6
TGTGCCAGCAGCCGACAGGGCTCACCCCTCCACTTT
CASSRQGSPLHF
>NA|NA|TRBV12-5|TRBJ2-3
TGTGCTAGTGGTTTCTCCACGCAGTATTTT
CASGFSTQYF
>NA|TRBD1|TRBV7-8|TRBJ1-2
TGTGCCAGCAGCTTTGGACAGGCCTATGGCTACACCTTC
CASSFGQAYGYTF
>NA|NA|TRBV5-6|TRBJ1-2
TGTGCCAGCCGTGCCGGGTTCGGCCGATTCTATGGCTACACCTTC
CASRAGFGRFYGYTF
>once|NA|TRBV6-2/TRBV6-3|TRBJ1-1
TGTGCCAGCAGTTACCCGACCGGGGGGGTCAACACTGAAGCTTTCTTT
CASSYPTGGVNTEAFF
>NA|NA|TRBV27|TRBJ2-7
TGTGCTAGCAGTGCGGGTTGGGAGCAGTACTTC
CASSAGWEQYF
>NA|TRBD1|TRBV7-9|TRBJ1-4
TGTGCCAGCAGCCCGACAGGGAGTCAGCTAATAACTAATGAAAAACTGTTTTTT
CASSPTGSQLITNEKLFF
>NA|NA|TRBV7-9|TRBJ1-2
TGTGCCAGCAGCTTCACTAACTATGGCTACACCTTC
CASSFTNYGYTF
>NA|TRBD1|TRBV29-1|TRBJ1-1
TGCAGCGTGGCCCAGGGGGCGGTCTACTCTGAAGCTTTCTTT
CSVAQGAVYSEAFF
>NA|NA|TRBV6-5|TRBJ2-5
TGTGCCAGCAGTCGACAGGAGCCACAAGAGACCCAGTACTTC
CASSRQEPQETQYF
>NA|TRBD2|TRBV6-6|TRBJ2-3
TGTGCCAGCAGTCCCCTAGCGGGGGGACAGAATACAGATACGCAGTATTTT
CASSPLAGGQNTDTQYF
>NA|NA|TRBV19|TRBJ1-5
TGTGCCAGTAGTAGTGGACAAGATCAGCCCCAGCATTTT
CASSSGQDQPQHF
>NA|NA|TRBV5-1|TRBJ2-3
TGCGCCAGCAGCTTGGGGACACAGGTGGCAGATACGCAGTATTTT
CASSLGTQVADTQYF
>once|TRBD2|TRBV10-1|TRBJ2-2
TGCGCCAGCAGTCGGAGGACTAGCGGTTCCGGGGAGCTGTTTTTT
CASSRRTSGSGELFF
>NA|TRBD1|TRBV29-1|TRBJ2-3
TGCAGCGTTCAAGGACAGGGGGTGTTAGATACGCAGTATTTT
CSVQGQGVLDTQYF
>NA|NA|TRBV29-1|TRBJ1-4
TGCAGCGTTCAAAACTCAGGTTATCTGTTTTTT
CSVQNSGYLFF
>NA|TRBD1|TRBV5-1|TRBJ1-4
TGCGCCAGCAGGGACAGGGGGCTTATCGATGAAAAACTGTTTTTT
CASRDRGLIDEKLFF
>NA|TRBD2|TRBV5-4|TRBJ2-3
TGTGCCAGCAGATGGTACGGCGGGGGGGCCGGTTCAGATACGCAGTATTTT
CASRWYGGGAGSDTQYF
>NA|TRBD2|TRBV10-2|TRBJ2-1
TGCGCCAGCACAGAGACTAGCGGGGGGGCATACAATGAGCAGTTCTTC
CASTETSGGAYNEQFF
>NA|NA|TRBV30|TRBJ1-1
TGTGCCTGGAGTGTACAAAGGAACACTGAAGCTTTCTTT
CAWSVQRNTEAFF
>NA|TRBD2|TRBV9|TRBJ2-3
TGTGCCAGCAGCGTAGGGGCTAGCGGGGGAGTCACAGATACGCAGTATTTT
CASSVGASGGVTDTQYF
>NA|TRBD2|TRBV2|TRBJ2-7
TGTGCCATCGTAGCGGGGCGATCCTACGAGCAGTACTTC
CAIVAGRSYEQYF
>NA|TRBD1|TRBV7-9|TRBJ2-2
TGTGCCAGCAGCCCTCCAGGGGGCGAGGACACCGGGGAGCTGTTTTTT
CASSPPGGEDTGELFF
>NA|NA|TRBV5-8|TRBJ1-2
TGTGCCAGCAGCTCCGGAGGGGTTTATGGCTACACCTTC
CASSSGGVYGYTF
>NA|NA|TRBV24-1|TRBJ1-2
TGTGCCACCAGTGTCACAGCTATGAGCCAATTTTTCTATGGCTACACCTTC
CATSVTAMSQFFYGYTF
>NA|NA|TRBV2|TRBJ1-6
TGTGCCAGCAGTGAGAGTTCCGGTTTCTATAATTCACCCCTCCACTTT
CASSESSGFYNSPLHF
>NA|NA|TRBV10-1|TRBJ2-7
TGCGCCAGCAGTGAGTCACGGACTGGAGCCTACGAGCAGTACTTC
CASSESRTGAYEQYF
>once|NA|TRBV6-5|TRBJ2-7
TGTGCCAGCAGGGCCCCGGGGAACGAGCAGTACTTC
CASRAPGNEQYF
>once|TRBD1|TRBV7-3|TRBJ2-7
TGTGCCAGCAGCTGGGACAGGGGAGGCGAGCAGTACTTC
CASSWDRGGEQYF
>few|TRBD1|TRBV19|TRBJ1-5
TGTGCCAGCTTACCGGGACAGGGTTTAAGGCAGCCCCAGCATTTT
CASLPGQGLRQPQHF
>NA|NA|TRBV5-4|TRBJ2-2
TGTGCCAGCAGCTTGAGTAGAGGGAGAGGGCCCAACACCGGGGAGCTGTTTTTT
CASSLSRGRGPNTGELFF
>NA|TRBD2|TRBV4-1|TRBJ2-7
TGCGCCAGCAGCCAAGCCACTAGCGGGGGGGTTTACGAGCAGTACTTC
CASSQATSGGVYEQYF
>NA|TRBD1|TRBV7-8|TRBJ1-2
TGTGCCAGCAGCTTAGAGTTGGGACAGCTGTTTGGCTACACCTTC
CASSLELGQLFGYTF
>NA|NA|TRBV25-1|TRBJ1-2
TGTGCCAGCAGTGGGGACACCGTTAACTATGGCTACACCTTC
CASSGDTVNYGYTF
>NA|TRBD1|TRBV4-2|TRBJ1-1
TGTGCCAGCAGCCAAGAATATGGACAGGGTCCGAACACTGAAGCTTTCTTT
CASSQEYGQGPNTEAFF
>NA|NA|TRBV5-6|TRBJ1-4
TGTGCCAGCAGCTTGGGCGGGCTAACTAATGAAAAACTGTTTTTT
CASSLGGLTNEKLFF
>NA|NA|TRBV28|TRBJ2-1
TGTGCCAGCAGAACGTCAGGGTGGCTCTACAATGAGCAGTTCTTC
CASRTSGWLYNEQFF
>NA|NA|TRBV27|TRBJ2-5
TGTGCCAGCAGCCTAGCGCTTGGAGAGACCCAGTACTTC
CASSLALGETQYF
>NA|NA|TRBV11-2|TRBJ2-5
TGTGCCAGCAGCTCCCGGGACACTCTTCGAGAGACCCAGTACTTC
CASSSRDTLRETQYF
>NA|TRBD1|TRBV27|TRBJ1-2
TGTGCCAGCAGTCCCGGCACAGGGGGCTTTGGCTACACCTTC
CASSPGTGGFGYTF
>NA|NA|TRBV19|TRBJ1-3
TGTGGTACCAGGGGTTCCTCTGGAAACACCATATATTTT
CGTRGSSGNTIYF
>NA|NA|TRBV9|TRBJ1-1
TGTGCCAGCTCCCAGGGGTCGGGGAGCACTGAAGCTTTCTTT
CASSQGSGSTEAFF
>NA|NA|TRBV29-1|TRBJ1-1
TGCAGCGTTGAAGTTCGGAACACTGAAGCTTTCTTT
CSVEVRNTEAFF
>NA|TRBD2|TRBV7-6|TRBJ2-7
TGTGCCAGCAGCTTAGGGACTAGCGGGGGTTCATCCTACGAGCAGTACTTC
CASSLGTSGGSSYEQYF
>NA|TRBD1|TRBV9|TRBJ2-6
TGTGCCAGCAGCGTAGGGACAGGGTTCTCTGGGGCCAACGTCCTGACTTTC
CASSVGTGFSGANVLTF
>NA|NA|TRBV29-1|TRBJ1-2
TGCAGCGTTGAATTGGAGGAACGCTATGGCTACACCTTC
CSVELEERYGYTF
>NA|NA|TRBV5-1|TRBJ1-3
TGCGCCAGCAGCTTGGATGGCATTAACTCTGGAAACACCATATATTTT
CASSLDGINSGNTIYF
>NA|TRBD1|TRBV7-6|TRBJ1-1
TGTGCCAGCAGCTACCTGACAGGGACAAACACTGAAGCTTTCTTT
CASSYLTGTNTEAFF
>NA|NA|TRBV30|TRBJ1-6
TGTGCCTGGAGTAGGGGGTATTCACCCCTCCACTTT
CAWSRGYSPLHF